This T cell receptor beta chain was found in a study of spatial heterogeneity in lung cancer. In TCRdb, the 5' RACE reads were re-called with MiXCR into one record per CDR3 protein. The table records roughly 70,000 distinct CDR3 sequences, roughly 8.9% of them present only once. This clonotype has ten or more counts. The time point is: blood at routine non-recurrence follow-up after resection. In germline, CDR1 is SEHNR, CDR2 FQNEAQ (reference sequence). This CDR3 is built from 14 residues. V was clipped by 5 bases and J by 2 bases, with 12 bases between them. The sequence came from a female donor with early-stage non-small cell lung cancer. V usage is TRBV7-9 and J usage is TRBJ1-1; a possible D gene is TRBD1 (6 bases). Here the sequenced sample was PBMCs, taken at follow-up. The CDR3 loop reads CASSPGTSNTEAFF. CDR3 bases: TGTGCCAGCAGCCCCGGGACATCTAACACTGAAGCTTTCTTT.